These 20 T cell receptor beta chains came from one sample sequenced in a study of cytomegalovirus exposure and HLA in healthy donors. Sequencing used immunoSEQ multiplex PCR; TCRdb keeps in-frame clones, though not all of them. The data show 130,000 to 150,000 clones, around 89% seen once. The source material was PBMCs. These receptors were taken from a woman in her twenties or thirties in good health and CMV-seropositive.

This chain uses TRBV5-4 with TRBJ2-5, with 9 bases aligning to TRBD1. Germline CDR1 and CDR2: SGHNT and YYREEE (reference sequence). The CDR3 is made up of 16 amino acids. V was pared by 4 bases and J by 2 bases, with 9 bases of the junction left unmatched. The CDR3 bases are TGTGCCAGCAGCCCAAGTACAGGGGGCGATCAAGAGACCCAGTACTTC. Amino acids: CASSPSTGGDQETQYF.

This rearrangement joins TRBV5-1 to TRBJ2-7; D remains ambiguous. The V end was cut by 1 base, the J end by 1 base, with 12 bases between. Looked up from germline, CDR1 is SGHRS and CDR2 is YFSETQ. CDR3 size: 15 residues. The CDR3 spells CASSLLSTASYEQYF. The CDR3 DNA is TGCGCCAGCAGCTTGCTGAGTACAGCTTCCTACGAGCAGTACTTC.

The chain recombines TRBV28 with TRBJ2-1; 9 nucleotides line up with TRBD1. Germline CDR1 reads MDHEN; CDR2 reads SYDVKM. This CDR3 has 17 amino acids. The ends lost 3 bases at V and 5 bases at J; junction bases unmatched: 11. The CDR3 loop is CASSFWGTGQGDNEQFF. The CDR3 bases are TGTGCCAGCAGTTTTTGGGGAACGGGACAGGGAGACAATGAGCAGTTCTTC. Full variable domain (remainder filled in from reference TRBV28 and TRBJ2-1): DVKVTQSSRYLVKRTGEKVFLECVQDMDHENMFWYRQDPGLGLRLIYFSYDVKMKEKGDIPEGYSVSREKKERFSLILESASTNQTSMYLCASSFWGTGQGDNEQFFGPGTRLTVL.

The rearrangement links TRBV2 to TRBJ2-5, with no clear D. Germline lookup yields CDR1 SNHLY and CDR2 FYNNEI. Trimming pared 1 base from V and 4 bases from J, leaving 10 bases between. This CDR3 has 14 residues. CDR3 nucleotides: TGTGCCAGCAGTGAAGAGAGAGGCGGAGAGACCCAGTACTTC. Protein product: CASSEERGGETQYF.

This chain joins TRBV4-1 and TRBJ2-1, with D possibly matching TRBD1 (6 bases). V was trimmed by 2 bases and J by 0 bases, leaving 11 bases between them. Germline V gene data show CDR1 as MGHRA and CDR2 as YSYEKL. The CDR3 runs to 16 residues. The CDR3 DNA is TGCGCCAGCAGCCAACAACAGGGATACTCCTACAATGAGCAGTTCTTC. Protein sequence: CASSQQQGYSYNEQFF.

The genes are TRBV4-1 and TRBJ2-7; tentative D call: TRBD1 (6 bases). The CDR3 is 15 residues long. V dropped 3 bases and J dropped 2 bases, with 14 bases sitting between them. Germline V CDR1 and CDR2: MGHRA, YSYEKL. The CDR3 here is CASSHPLQGTYEQYF. DNA of the CDR3: TGCGCCAGCAGCCACCCATTACAGGGAACCTACGAGCAGTACTTC.

The V call is TRBV5-4, the J call TRBJ1-2; TRBD1 agrees at 9 bases. This CDR3 spans 17 amino acids. Germline CDR1 is SGHNT and CDR2 is YYREEE (reference sequence). J lost 0 bases, V lost 4 bases, and 10 bases had no gene match. CDR3 residues: CASSPPTGGDANYGYTF. The CDR3 DNA follows: TGTGCCAGCAGCCCCCCGACAGGGGGTGATGCTAACTATGGCTACACCTTC.

The V and J genes are TRBV10-2 and TRBJ1-6, with D uncertain. The V end was cut by 6 bases, the J end by 8 bases, with 17 bases between. The germline V gene encodes CDR1 WSHSY and CDR2 SAAADI. The CDR3 runs 15 residues. The CDR3: CASRPPRGADSPLHF. CDR3 DNA sequence: TGCGCCAGCAGGCCCCCCCGAGGAGCCGATTCACCCCTCCACTTT.

V and J are TRBV12-2 and TRBJ2-5; the DNA was not compared with TRBD2, the D call given in the table. TRBV12-2 is tagged as a pseudogene. The CDR3 length is 12 residues. The CDR3 coding sequence is TGTGCAAGTCGCTTACCCAGACCGGGAGAGTACTTC. Protein product: CASRLPRPGEYF.

This sequence joins TRBV6-5 and TRBJ1-3; no firm D call. Trimming left V 0 bases short and J 3 bases short, with 9 bases between. CDR3 size: 15 residues. Germline V CDR1 and CDR2: MNHEY, SVGAGI. This CDR3 is CASSYSGGLGNTIYF. The DNA for the CDR3 is TGTGCCAGCAGTTACTCGGGCGGGCTTGGAAACACCATATATTTT.

This clone was observed at least ten times. The rearrangement uses TRBV10-3 and TRBJ2-7, with 8 nucleotides matching TRBD2. After removal of 4 bases from V and 2 bases from J, the junction contained 10 bases not matched to a gene. The CDR3 consists of 16 residues. CDR1 is ENHRY, CDR2 SYGVKD, per germline. The CDR3 nucleotides read TGTGCCATCAGTGGACTGCGGGGGGCTAGGGCCTACGAGCAGTACTTC. This codes for CAISGLRGARAYEQYF.

This chain links TRBV4-1 with TRBJ2-3; D unclear. V was clipped by 0 bases and J by 6 bases, with 7 bases between them. CDR1 is MGHRA and CDR2 is YSYEKL in the germline V gene. The CDR3 consists of 13 residues. The CDR3 is CASSQESVDTQYF. The CDR3 DNA sequence: TGCGCCAGCAGCCAAGAAAGCGTGGATACGCAGTATTTT.

The chain links TRBV9 to TRBJ2-7, with 10 bases lining up with TRBD1. The germline V gene has CDR1 SGDLS and CDR2 YYNGEE. The V segment lost 4 bases and the J segment 1 base; nucleotides outside the gene matches: 20. The CDR3 has 20 residues. The CDR3 reads CASSPADRGFVKGSSYEQYF. The DNA of the CDR3 is TGTGCCAGCAGCCCAGCGGACAGGGGGTTTGTTAAAGGTTCGTCCTACGAGCAGTACTTC.

The chain has TRBV13 and TRBJ1-3; D is undetermined. Deletions cut 5 bases from V and 2 bases from J, with 16 bases between. The germline gives CDR1 PRHDT, CDR2 FYEKMQ (reference sequence). CDR3 length equals 16 residues. The CDR3: CASSRLEGGTGNTIYF. The CDR3 nucleotides read TGTGCCAGCAGCCGGCTAGAGGGAGGCACTGGAAACACCATATATTTT. Full variable domain (missing parts from reference TRBV13 and TRBJ1-3): AAGVIQSPRHLIKEKRETATLKCYPIPRHDTVYWYQQGPGQDPQFLISFYEKMQSDKGSIPDRFSAQQFSDYHSELNMSSLELGDSALYFCASSRLEGGTGNTIYFGEGSWLTVV.

The chain has TRBV2 and TRBJ2-3; possibly TRBD2 for D (6 bases). Germline CDR1 SNHLY, CDR2 FYNNEI. This CDR3 spans 15 amino acids. V lost 3 bases and J 11 bases, leaving 21 bases between the germline ends. This CDR3 reads CASSDEGAPLGGQYF. Here the CDR3 DNA reads TGTGCCAGCAGTGACGAAGGGGCCCCATTGGGGGGGCAGTATTTT.

The V call is TRBV13, the J call TRBJ2-1; D call uncertain. From germline, CDR1 is PRHDT and CDR2 FYEKMQ (reference sequence). The CDR3 has 14 amino acids. Trimming took 2 bases from V and 5 from J, leaving 10 bases between them. This CDR3 is CASSLPSRNNEQFF. DNA of the CDR3: TGTGCCAGCAGCTTACCCTCTAGGAACAATGAGCAGTTCTTC.

The rearrangement links TRBV27 to TRBJ2-7, with 12 bases identical to TRBD1. The CDR3 contains 16 residues. Germline V gene data show CDR1 as MNHEY and CDR2 as SMNVEV (reference sequence). Trimming cost V 6 bases and J 0 bases; bases outside gene matches: 6. The chain's CDR3 is CASRGTGGRSSYEQYF. CDR3 bases: TGTGCCAGCAGAGGGACAGGGGGCCGGAGCTCCTACGAGCAGTACTTC.

The rearrangement uses TRBV2 and TRBJ1-6; D perhaps matches TRBD1 (6 bases). From germline, CDR1 is SNHLY and CDR2 FYNNEI. With 7 bases removed from V and 7 bases from J, the gap between germline ends came to 20 bases. The CDR3 loop spans 16 amino acids. The CDR3 sequence is CASKDGSGARNSPLHF. In nucleotides, the CDR3 is TGTGCCAGCAAGGATGGATCAGGGGCCAGAAATTCACCCCTCCACTTT.

The chain carries TRBV29-1 and TRBJ2-3; 8 nucleotides agree with TRBD1. The CDR3 sequence is 14 residues long. Germline CDR1 is SQVTM and CDR2 is ANQGSEA. Trimming took 6 bases from V and 0 from J; bases not matched to a gene: 5. The chain's CDR3 is CSVAGQASTDTQYF. The CDR3 DNA reads as TGCAGCGTCGCGGGACAGGCTAGCACAGATACGCAGTATTTT.

This clone was seen more than once but under ten times. V and J are TRBV7-9 and TRBJ2-1; 9 positions match TRBD2. The CDR3 is made up of 15 amino acids. The V gene's germline CDR1 is SEHNR and CDR2 FQNEAQ (reference sequence). Unmatched junction bases numbered 6, after V lost 3 bases and J lost 6 bases. The CDR3 loop reads CASSLTSGGGNEQFF. DNA of the CDR3: TGTGCCAGCAGCTTGACTAGCGGAGGGGGCAATGAGCAGTTCTTC.